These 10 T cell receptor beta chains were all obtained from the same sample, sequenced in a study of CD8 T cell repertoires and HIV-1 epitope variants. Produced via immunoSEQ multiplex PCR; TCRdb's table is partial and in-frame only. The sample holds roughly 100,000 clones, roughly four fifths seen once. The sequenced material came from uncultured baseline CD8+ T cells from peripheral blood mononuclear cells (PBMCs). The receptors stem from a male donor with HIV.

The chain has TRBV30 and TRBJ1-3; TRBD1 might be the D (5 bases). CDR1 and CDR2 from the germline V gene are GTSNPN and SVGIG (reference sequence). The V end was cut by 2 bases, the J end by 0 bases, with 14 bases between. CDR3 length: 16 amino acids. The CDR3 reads CAWSTWGGSSGNTIYF. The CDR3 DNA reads TGTGCCTGGAGTACATGGGGGGGGAGCTCTGGAAACACCATATATTTT.

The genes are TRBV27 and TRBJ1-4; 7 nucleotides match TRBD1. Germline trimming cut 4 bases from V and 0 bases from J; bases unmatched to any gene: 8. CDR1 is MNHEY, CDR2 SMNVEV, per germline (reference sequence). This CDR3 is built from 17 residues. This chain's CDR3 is CASSYRQGAATNEKLFF. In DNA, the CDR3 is TGTGCCAGCAGTTACAGACAGGGAGCTGCAACTAATGAAAAACTGTTTTTT.

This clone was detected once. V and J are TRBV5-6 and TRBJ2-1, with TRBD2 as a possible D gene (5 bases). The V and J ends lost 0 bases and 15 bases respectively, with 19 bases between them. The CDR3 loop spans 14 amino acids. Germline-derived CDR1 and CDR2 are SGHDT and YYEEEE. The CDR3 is CASSLGLTKTERFF. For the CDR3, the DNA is TGTGCCAGCAGCTTGGGACTAACTAAAACCGAACGGTTCTTC.

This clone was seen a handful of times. The CDR3 nucleotides read TGTGCCTGGAGTGAGGCGGGAGGCTACACCTTC. Translation gives CAWSEAGGYTF. The chain couples TRBV30 to TRBJ1-2; D is undetermined. The CDR3 contains 11 residues. Per the germline V gene, CDR1 is GTSNPN and CDR2 is SVGIG (reference sequence). V lost 1 base, J lost 8 bases, and 8 bases lay in between.

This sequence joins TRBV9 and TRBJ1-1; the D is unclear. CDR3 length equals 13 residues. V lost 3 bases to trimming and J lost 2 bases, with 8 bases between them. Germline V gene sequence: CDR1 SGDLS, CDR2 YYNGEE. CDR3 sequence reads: CASSASINTEAFF. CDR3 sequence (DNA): TGTGCCAGCAGCGCTTCGATAAACACTGAAGCTTTCTTT.

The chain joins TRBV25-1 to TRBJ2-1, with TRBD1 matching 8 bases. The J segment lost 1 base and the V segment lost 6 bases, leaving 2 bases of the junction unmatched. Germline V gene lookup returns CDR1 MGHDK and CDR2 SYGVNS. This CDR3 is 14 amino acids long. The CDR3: CASRTGASYNEQFF. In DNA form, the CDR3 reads TGTGCCAGCAGGACAGGGGCATCCTACAATGAGCAGTTCTTC.

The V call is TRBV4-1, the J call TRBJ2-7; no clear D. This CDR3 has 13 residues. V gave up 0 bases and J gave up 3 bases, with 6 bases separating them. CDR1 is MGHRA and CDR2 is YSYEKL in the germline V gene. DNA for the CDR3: TGCGCCAGCAGCCAAGATATACTCTACGAGCAGTACTTC. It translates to CASSQDILYEQYF.

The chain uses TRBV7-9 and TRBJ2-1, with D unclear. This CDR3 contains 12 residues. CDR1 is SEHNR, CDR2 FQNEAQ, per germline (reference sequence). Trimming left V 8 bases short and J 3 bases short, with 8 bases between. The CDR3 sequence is CASGVGYNEQFF. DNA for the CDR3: TGTGCCAGCGGGGTAGGCTACAATGAGCAGTTCTTC.

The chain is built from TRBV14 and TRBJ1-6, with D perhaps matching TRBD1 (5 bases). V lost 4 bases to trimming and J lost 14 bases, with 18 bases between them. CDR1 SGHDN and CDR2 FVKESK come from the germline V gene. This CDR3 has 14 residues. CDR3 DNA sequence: TGTGCCAGCAGCCCTACAGGCCCCGTCGGCACCCTCCACTTT. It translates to CASSPTGPVGTLHF.

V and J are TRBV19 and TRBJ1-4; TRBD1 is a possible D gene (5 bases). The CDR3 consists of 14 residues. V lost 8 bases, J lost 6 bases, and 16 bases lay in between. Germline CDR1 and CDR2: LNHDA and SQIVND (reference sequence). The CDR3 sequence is CASSTGVRDEKLFF. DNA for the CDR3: TGTGCCAGTTCTACGGGGGTTCGGGATGAAAAACTGTTTTTT. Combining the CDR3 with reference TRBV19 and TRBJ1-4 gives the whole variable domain DGGITQSPKYLFRKEGQNVTLSCEQNLNHDAMYWYRQDPGQGLRLIYYSQIVNDFQKGDIAEGYSVSREKKESFPLTVTSAQKNPTAFYLCASSTGVRDEKLFFGSGTQLSVL.